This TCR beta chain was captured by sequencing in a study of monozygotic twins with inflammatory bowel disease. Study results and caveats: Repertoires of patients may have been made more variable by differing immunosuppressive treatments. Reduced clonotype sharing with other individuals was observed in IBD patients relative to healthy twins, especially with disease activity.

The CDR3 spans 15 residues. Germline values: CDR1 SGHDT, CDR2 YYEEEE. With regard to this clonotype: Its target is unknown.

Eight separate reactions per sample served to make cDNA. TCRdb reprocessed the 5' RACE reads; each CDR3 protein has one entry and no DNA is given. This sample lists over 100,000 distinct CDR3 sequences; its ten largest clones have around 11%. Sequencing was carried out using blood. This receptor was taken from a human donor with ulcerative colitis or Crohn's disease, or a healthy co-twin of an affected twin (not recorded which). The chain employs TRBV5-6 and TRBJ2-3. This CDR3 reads CASSPNLGDADTQYF.